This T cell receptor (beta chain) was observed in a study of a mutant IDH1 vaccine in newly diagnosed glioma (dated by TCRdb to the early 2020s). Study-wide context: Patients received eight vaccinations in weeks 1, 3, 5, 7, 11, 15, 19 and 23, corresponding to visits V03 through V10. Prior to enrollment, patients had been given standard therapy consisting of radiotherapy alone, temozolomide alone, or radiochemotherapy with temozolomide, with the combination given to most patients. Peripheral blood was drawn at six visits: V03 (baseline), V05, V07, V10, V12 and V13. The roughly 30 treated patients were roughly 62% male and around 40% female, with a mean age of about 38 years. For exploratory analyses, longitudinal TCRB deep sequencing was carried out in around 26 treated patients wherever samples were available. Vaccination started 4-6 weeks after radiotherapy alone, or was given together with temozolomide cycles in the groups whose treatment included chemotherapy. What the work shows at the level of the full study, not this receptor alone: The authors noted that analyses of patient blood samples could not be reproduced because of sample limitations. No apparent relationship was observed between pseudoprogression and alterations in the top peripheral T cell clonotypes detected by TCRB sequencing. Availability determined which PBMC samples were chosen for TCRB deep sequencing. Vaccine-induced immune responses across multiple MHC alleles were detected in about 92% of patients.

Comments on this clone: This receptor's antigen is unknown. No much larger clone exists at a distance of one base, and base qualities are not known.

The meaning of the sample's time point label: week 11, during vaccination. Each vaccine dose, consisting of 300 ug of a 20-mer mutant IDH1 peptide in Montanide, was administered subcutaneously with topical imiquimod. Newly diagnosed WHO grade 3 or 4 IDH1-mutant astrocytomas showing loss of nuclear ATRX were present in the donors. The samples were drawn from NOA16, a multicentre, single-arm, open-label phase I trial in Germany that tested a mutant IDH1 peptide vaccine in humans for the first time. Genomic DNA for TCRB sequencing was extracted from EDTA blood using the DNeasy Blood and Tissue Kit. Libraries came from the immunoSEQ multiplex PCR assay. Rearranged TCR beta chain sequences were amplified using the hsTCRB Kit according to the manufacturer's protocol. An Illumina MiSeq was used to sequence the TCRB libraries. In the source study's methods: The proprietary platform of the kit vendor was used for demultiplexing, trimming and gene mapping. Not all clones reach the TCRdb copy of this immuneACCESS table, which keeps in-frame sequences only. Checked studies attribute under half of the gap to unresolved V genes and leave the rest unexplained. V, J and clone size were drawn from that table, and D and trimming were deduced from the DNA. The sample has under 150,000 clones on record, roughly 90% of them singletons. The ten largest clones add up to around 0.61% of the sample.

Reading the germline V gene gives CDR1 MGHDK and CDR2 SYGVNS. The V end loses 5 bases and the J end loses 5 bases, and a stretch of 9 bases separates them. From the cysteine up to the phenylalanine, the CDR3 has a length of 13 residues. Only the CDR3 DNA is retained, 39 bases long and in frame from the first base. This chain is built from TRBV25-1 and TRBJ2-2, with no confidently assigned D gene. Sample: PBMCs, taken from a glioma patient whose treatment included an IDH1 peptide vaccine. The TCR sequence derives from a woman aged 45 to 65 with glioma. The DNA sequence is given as TGTGCCAGCAGTCCCAATGGGACCGGGGAGCTGTTTTTT. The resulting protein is CASSPNGTGELFF.